The entry below describes one TCR beta chain. Its antigen is unidentified. The V and J ends lost 4 bases and 4 bases, in that order; junction bases with no gene match: 2. This CDR3 contains 14 residues. Germline V gene data show CDR1 as SGHVS and CDR2 as FNYEAQ. This specimen belongs to a study of cytomegalovirus exposure and HLA in healthy donors. Notes on the study in general: Common viral pathogens seemed, in a later analysis, to connect with several of the most significant clusters. There were reportedly fewer N-insertions in an Asian-associated ancestry cluster than the roughly 670-donor mean, in a later analysis. It was in a later analysis that TCR association rates were seen to vary by HLA locus, highest for DRB1 and lowest for HLA-C.

The PCR used 60 Vbeta and 13 Jbeta primers. Per the study methods: Later, an analysis found 80 million or so unique TCR beta chains, and about 10 million of these were shared. Produced via immunoSEQ multiplex PCR; TCRdb's table is partial and in-frame only. V and J calls and clone size are given by that table; D and trimming were obtained from the DNA. The table shows 170,000 or so clones, with about four fifths occurring only once. This clonotype was obtained from a woman aged 45-65 years in good health and CMV-seropositive. The chain has TRBV7-6 and TRBJ2-5; TRBD1 agrees at 11 bases. Material: PBMCs. The CDR3 coding sequence is TGTGCCAGCAGCTATGGGACAGGGGGAGAGACCCAGTACTTC. It yields the protein CASSYGTGGETQYF.